These 12 T cell receptor beta chains share one sample of origin, sequenced in a study of shared clonotypes between healthy human individuals. Using immunoSEQ multiplex PCR, the repertoire was profiled, and TCRdb retains in-frame clones only, with some absent. Of around 2.3 million clones in the sample, around 95% were seen once. Sequenced: naive CD4+ T cells sorted from blood. As for subset: CD45RA+ positively selected. All receptors come from a man between 18 and 35 years old in good health.

Concerning this clone: The sample holds other DNA sequences that translate to the same CDR3. The CDR3 nucleotides read TGTGCCAGCAGTGAATTCAATGAGCAGTTCTTC. Its translation is CASSEFNEQFF. The rearrangement uses TRBV6-1 and TRBJ2-1, with D uncertain. This CDR3 spans 11 amino acids. CDR1 MNHNS and CDR2 SASEGT come from the germline V gene. V lost 2 bases and J 6 bases, leaving 2 bases between the germline ends.

The rearrangement links TRBV5-6 to TRBJ2-7; D possibly corresponds to TRBD1 (5 bases). The germline V gene has CDR1 SGHDT and CDR2 YYEEEE. Trimming took 0 bases from V and 0 from J, leaving 7 bases between them. The CDR3 runs 14 residues. The CDR3 bases are TGTGCCAGCAGCTTGGCTACAGGCTCCTACGAGCAGTACTTC. Amino acid sequence: CASSLATGSYEQYF.

The V call is TRBV9, the J call TRBJ2-3; 9 bases line up with TRBD2. The V and J ends lost 0 bases and 2 bases, in that order; junction bases with no gene match: 7. Per the germline V gene, CDR1 is SGDLS and CDR2 is YYNGEE. CDR3 length: 17 amino acids. Here the CDR3 reads CASSVEWLAGTTDTQYF. The CDR3 nucleotides are TGTGCCAGCAGCGTAGAATGGCTAGCGGGGACCACAGATACGCAGTATTTT.

V is TRBV25-1 and J is TRBJ2-7, with D perhaps TRBD2 (5 bases). Per germline, CDR1 MGHDK and CDR2 SYGVNS. The CDR3 totals 13 residues. Trimming cost V 5 bases and J 3 bases, with 11 bases left between them. The DNA of the CDR3 is TGTGCCAGCAGTCGAGGGTCTGGCTACGAGCAGTACTTC. Translation gives CASSRGSGYEQYF.

The J gene is TRBJ2-7, the V gene TRBV11-3, with D tentatively TRBD1 (6 bases). The germline CDR1 and CDR2 sequences are SGHNT and YENEEA. The germline V and J ends were trimmed by 7 bases and 7 bases, with 20 bases remaining between them. The CDR3 has 14 amino acids. CDR3 residues: CASNKGVARWEQYF. The CDR3, as DNA: TGTGCCAGCAATAAGGGGGTGGCCCGGTGGGAGCAGTACTTC. Filled out from reference TRBV11-3 and TRBJ2-7, the complete variable domain reads EAGVVQSPRYKIIEKKQPVAFWCNPISGHNTLYWYLQNLGQGPELLIRYENEEAVDDSQLPKDRFSAERLKGVDSTLKIQPAELGDSAVYLCASNKGVARWEQYFGPGTRLTVT.

V usage is TRBV6-5 and J usage is TRBJ1-2; D gene uncertain. The CDR3 consists of 12 residues. Germline CDR1 is MNHEY and CDR2 is SVGAGI. V was pared by 5 bases and J by 4 bases, with 8 bases between. The chain's CDR3 is CASSLGFYGYTF. The CDR3 bases are TGTGCCAGCAGTCTGGGGTTCTATGGCTACACCTTC.

The genes are TRBV5-1 and TRBJ1-5, with D perhaps matching TRBD1 (6 bases). Germline CDR1 SGHRS, CDR2 YFSETQ. V was cut by 4 bases and J by 8 bases, with 16 bases left in between. The CDR3 totals 14 residues. CDR3 DNA: TGCGCCAGCAGCCGGAGCGGAGGGGGAGAGCCCCAGCATTTT. As protein: CASSRSGGGEPQHF.

V and J are TRBV11-2 and TRBJ1-1; D gene ambiguous. Germline CDR1 and CDR2: SGHAT and FQNNGV. The CDR3 totals 13 residues. V was trimmed by 1 base and J by 3 bases, leaving 6 bases between them. The CDR3 DNA sequence: TGTGCCAGCAGCTTAGGTGTAGACACTGAAGCTTTCTTT. This encodes CASSLGVDTEAFF.

The rearrangement links TRBV10-3 to TRBJ1-4, with D uncertain. The germline V gene has CDR1 ENHRY and CDR2 SYGVKD. The CDR3 totals 14 residues. Trimming cost V 4 bases and J 0 bases, with 6 bases left between them. CDR3 loop: CAISAHATNEKLFF. In nucleotides, the CDR3 is TGTGCCATCAGTGCCCACGCAACTAATGAAAAACTGTTTTTT.

The CDR3 DNA reads as TGTGCCAGCAACGTGGCACAGGGGGCCCAAGAGCAGTACTTC. This translates into CASNVAQGAQEQYF. The chain has TRBV19 and TRBJ2-7; 9 bases map to TRBD1. The germline V gene encodes CDR1 LNHDA and CDR2 SQIVND (reference sequence). The CDR3 sequence is 14 residues long. The ends lost 9 bases at V and 7 bases at J; junction bases unmatched: 13.

The chain employs TRBV27 and TRBJ2-1, with D hard to call. The germline gives CDR1 MNHEY, CDR2 SMNVEV (reference sequence). This CDR3 spans 12 amino acids. V was cut by 1 base and J by 6 bases, with 4 bases left in between. The CDR3 here is CASSLWGNEQFF. The CDR3 region has the DNA TGTGCCAGCAGTTTATGGGGCAATGAGCAGTTCTTC.

This clone has just one count. This rearrangement joins TRBV9 to TRBJ2-2, with D uncertain. V lost 2 bases and J lost 6, with 14 bases in between. CDR1 is SGDLS, CDR2 YYNGEE, per germline. CDR3 length equals 15 residues. The CDR3 region has the DNA TGTGCCAGCAGCGTCAAGGAGATGCATCCCGGGGAGCTGTTTTTT. Translating gives CASSVKEMHPGELFF.